This T cell receptor (beta chain) was found in a study of breast tumors, draining lymph nodes, adjacent tissues. Broader study findings: Most tumor T cells seemingly derive from lymph node, then expand in tumor. Tumor T cell lymph node origin was a supported hypothesis, not proven. Tumor TCR diversity was below lymph nodes but above nontumor tissue.

The lymph nodes were axillary draining lymph nodes from breast cancer patients. This CDR3 is 16 amino acids long. In germline, CDR1 is MNHNY, CDR2 SVGAGI (reference sequence). Regarding this clonotype: No antigen is known for it. The junction departs from germline at one end; a sequencing error may be responsible.

One entry per CDR3 protein results from TCRdb running MiXCR on the multiplex PCR reads. The sample holds about 150,000 distinct CDR3 sequences; approximately 29% are singletons and the top ten take around 2.3%. The clonotype originates from a female donor with breast cancer. Some clones in this sample may be carry-over from other donors' samples. The chain is built from TRBV6-6 and TRBJ2-1; D is possibly TRBD1 (6 bases). The sample taken for sequencing was axillary lymph node tissue. This CDR3 is CASSHSGRVGRGEQFF. The CDR3 bases are TGTGCCAGCAGTCACTCGGGTCGGGTGGGCAGGGGTGAGCAGTTCTTC.